One sample yielded the 11 T cell receptor beta chains listed below, sequenced in a study of T cells in Graves' hyperthyroidism and ophthalmopathy. Researchers took RNA transcripts and amplified the TCR beta CDR3 regions from them. During a first-round RT-PCR of the TCR CDR3, the HTBI primer set was used. TCRdb reprocessed the multiplex PCR reads with MiXCR, giving one entry per CDR3 protein. The sample comprises about 640,000 distinct CDR3 sequences, more than 20% of which are singletons, and roughly a third rests with the top ten. The sequencing sample was made of blood. These receptors all come from a man younger than 45 with Graves' ophthalmopathy.

The chain recombines TRBV24-1 with TRBJ2-3; TRBD2 matches at 11 bases. The CDR3 spans 17 residues. With V trimmed by 7 bases and J by 2 bases, 10 bases remained unmatched. CDR1 and CDR2 from the germline V gene are KGHDR and SFDVKD. As DNA, the CDR3 is TGTGCCACCAGCTTCCCGGGACTAGCGGACCCCACAGATACGCAGTATTTT. Protein: CATSFPGLADPTDTQYF.

The chain joins TRBV24-1 to TRBJ2-1; 11 nucleotides align to TRBD2. The CDR3 sequence is 17 residues long. The ends lost 7 bases at V and 3 bases at J; junction bases unmatched: 10. Germline loops: CDR1 KGHDR, CDR2 SFDVKD. CDR3 sequence: CATSFPGLAAYYNEQFF. The CDR3 DNA follows: TGTGCCACCAGCTTCCCGGGACTAGCGGCTTACTACAATGAGCAGTTCTTC.

The chain is built from TRBV18 and TRBJ2-1; 12 positions match TRBD2. The germline CDR1 and CDR2 sequences are KGHSH and LQKENI. V shed 2 bases, J shed 5 bases, and the junction held 13 bases outside the gene matches. The CDR3 contains 19 residues. The CDR3: CASSPVVRRLAGVHNEQFF. The CDR3 DNA reads as TGTGCCAGCTCACCAGTCGTCCGTCGACTAGCGGGAGTCCACAATGAGCAGTTCTTC.

The chain links TRBV6-5 to TRBJ2-7; TRBD2 agrees at 8 bases. With 2 bases clipped from V and 2 bases from J, the junction kept 5 bases outside the gene matches. Germline lookup yields CDR1 MNHEY and CDR2 SVGAGI. The CDR3 sequence is 15 residues long. The CDR3 sequence is CASSYASGGAYEQYF. CDR3 sequence (DNA): TGTGCCAGCAGTTACGCGAGCGGGGGAGCCTACGAGCAGTACTTC.

This clonotype appeared a few times. The chain combines TRBV18 with TRBJ2-3, with 7 bases lining up with TRBD2. The V gene end was trimmed by 3 bases and the J gene end by 0 bases; junction bases not matched to a gene: 6. The V gene's germline CDR1 is KGHSH and CDR2 LQKENI. The CDR3 contains 16 residues. The chain's CDR3 is CASSPGLGLSTDTQYF. As DNA, the CDR3 is TGTGCCAGCTCACCCGGACTAGGGCTAAGCACAGATACGCAGTATTTT.

This clonotype has ten or more counts. The chain has TRBV12-3 or TRBV12-4 and TRBJ2-7; 7 bases are a match to TRBD1. J gave up 6 bases and V 5 bases, and 13 bases lay outside the gene matches. The CDR3 is made up of 15 amino acids. Here the CDR3 DNA reads TGTGCCAGCAGTCCCGTCGGAAGGGGGCTCGTCGAGCAGTACTTC. Translation: CASSPVGRGLVEQYF.

This clonotype showed up many times. CDR3 residues: CASSPSADRPQHF. CDR3 sequence (DNA): TGTGCCAGCTCACCATCGGCCGACCGGCCCCAGCATTTT. The rearrangement joins TRBV18 to TRBJ1-5; no firm D call. Trimming took 2 bases from V and 9 from J, leaving 11 bases between them. Germline CDR1 and CDR2: KGHSH and LQKENI. The CDR3 spans 13 residues.

The chain couples TRBV5-6 to TRBJ1-2; 7 nucleotides match TRBD1. The CDR3 totals 13 residues. V shed 4 bases and J 8 bases; nucleotides not matched to a gene: 8. Per germline, CDR1 SGHDT and CDR2 YYEEEE. Here the CDR3 reads CASSPRDRPGYTF. The CDR3 nucleotides are TGTGCCAGCAGCCCTCGGGACAGACCAGGCTACACCTTC.

This clonotype has a handful of counts. V gene TRBV2 combines with J gene TRBJ2-1; 11 bases are a match to TRBD2. With 6 bases clipped from V and 2 bases from J, the junction kept 0 bases outside the gene matches. Germline CDR1 is SNHLY and CDR2 is FYNNEI. There are 14 residues in the CDR3. CDR3 protein: CASRGLAAYNEQFF. The CDR3 DNA follows: TGTGCCAGCAGGGGACTAGCGGCCTACAATGAGCAGTTCTTC.

There are many counts of this clonotype. J is TRBJ2-2 and V is TRBV27; 9 bases agree with TRBD1. This CDR3 has 17 amino acids. Germline CDR1 reads MNHEY; CDR2 reads SMNVEV (reference sequence). V dropped 5 bases and J dropped 1; count of bases not matched to a gene: 8. CDR3 region: CASSRSLDRGNTGELFF. In DNA form, the CDR3 reads TGTGCCAGCAGTCGAAGTTTGGACAGGGGGAACACCGGGGAGCTGTTTTTT.

This clonotype occurred a few times. The chain combines TRBV28 with TRBJ1-2; TRBD1 might be the D (6 bases). The V and J ends lost 7 bases and 8 bases respectively, with 23 bases between them. This CDR3 spans 15 amino acids. The germline CDR1 and CDR2 sequences are MDHEN and SYDVKM. The CDR3 DNA reads TGTGCCAGCACCGATCTCCTCGACAGGATCGTGGGCTACACCTTC. Protein sequence: CASTDLLDRIVGYTF.